The 8 T cell receptor beta chains presented below share a single source sample, sequenced in a study of cytomegalovirus exposure and HLA in healthy donors. 60 Vbeta and 13 Jbeta primers were used in PCR. Assay used: immunoSEQ multiplex PCR; TCRdb lists only in-frame clones, some missing. Found here are roughly 150,000 clones, approximately 81% of them singletons; the top ten hold about 2.7%. The material sequenced was PBMCs. All receptors come from a man aged 30-40 years in good health and CMV-seropositive.

V is TRBV7-9 and J is TRBJ1-1; D is possibly TRBD1 (6 bases). Trimming removed 6 bases from V and 3 bases from J, with 11 bases in between. Germline V lookup: CDR1 SEHNR, CDR2 FQNEAQ (reference sequence). This CDR3 comprises 13 residues. The CDR3 loop is CASRPYRDTEAFF. As DNA, the CDR3 is TGTGCCAGCAGGCCTTACAGGGACACTGAAGCTTTCTTT.

Worth noting for this clone: The junction does not match germline at one end; this may be a read error. The genes are TRBV19 and TRBJ1-5; 9 bases match TRBD1. In germline, CDR1 is LNHDA, CDR2 SQIVND (reference sequence). This CDR3 contains 15 residues. CDR3: CASSNRGPGSQPQHF. The CDR3 DNA is TGTGCCAGCAGTAACAGGGGGCCCGGTAGTCAGCCCCAGCATTTT.

This clone was seen only a few times. This chain joins TRBV5-6 and TRBJ1-1; D is perhaps TRBD1 (5 bases). The CDR3 runs to 18 residues. V was pared by 2 bases and J by 2 bases, with 22 bases between. The germline V gene has CDR1 SGHDT and CDR2 YYEEEE. CDR3 nucleotides: TGTGCCAGCAGCTTAGAGGGGTGGACTACAGCGCCCAACACTGAAGCTTTCTTT. It yields the protein CASSLEGWTTAPNTEAFF.

The V gene is TRBV13, the J gene TRBJ2-3; 9 bases line up with TRBD2. Trimming took 5 bases from V and 1 from J; bases not matched to a gene: 4. CDR1 is PRHDT, CDR2 FYEKMQ, per germline (reference sequence). CDR3 length: 15 residues. The CDR3 is CASSILAGGTDTQYF. The CDR3 DNA follows: TGTGCCAGCAGCATCTTAGCGGGAGGCACAGATACGCAGTATTTT.

This chain joins TRBV15 and TRBJ2-2, with D maybe TRBD2 (5 bases). V dropped 5 bases and J dropped 0 bases, with 10 bases sitting between them. The CDR3 is made up of 15 amino acids. Germline-derived CDR1 and CDR2 are LNHNV and YYDKDF (reference sequence). Here the CDR3 DNA reads TGTGCCACCAGCCCCCACGGGACGAACACCGGGGAGCTGTTTTTT. It yields the protein CATSPHGTNTGELFF.

This clone was detected only a few times. The rearrangement uses TRBV18 and TRBJ1-2, with 7 bases identical to TRBD1. The CDR3 is made up of 14 amino acids. Germline CDR1 and CDR2: KGHSH and LQKENI. Trimming removed 6 bases from V and 5 bases from J; junction bases left unmatched: 9. CDR3 nucleotide sequence: TGTGCCAGCTCCCGCATTCCGACAGGGTATGGCTACACCTTC. It encodes CASSRIPTGYGYTF.

J is TRBJ2-6 and V is TRBV5-5, with a possible D match to TRBD1 (5 bases). Germline V gene data show CDR1 as SGHKS and CDR2 as YYEKEE (reference sequence). The CDR3 sequence is 15 residues long. The ends were cut back, 4 bases at V and 3 bases at J, with 11 bases in the middle. The CDR3 bases are TGTGCCAGCAGCCTAACAGGAAGTGGGGCCAACGTCCTGACTTTC. As protein: CASSLTGSGANVLTF.

The V gene is TRBV5-4, the J gene TRBJ1-1; tentative D call: TRBD1 (5 bases). The CDR3 sequence is 14 residues long. Trimming left V 4 bases short and J 2 bases short, with 12 bases between. Germline V CDR1 and CDR2: SGHNT, YYREEE (reference sequence). CDR3 nucleotide sequence: TGTGCCAGCAGCCGCCAGGGAATCAACACTGAAGCTTTCTTT. It is translated as CASSRQGINTEAFF. The full variable domain, its missing parts supplied by reference TRBV5-4 and TRBJ1-1, is ETGVTQSPTHLIKTRGQQVTLRCSSQSGHNTVSWYQQALGQGPQFIFQYYREEENGRGNFPPRFSGLQFPNYSSELNVNALELDDSALYLCASSRQGINTEAFFGQGTRLTVV.